The text below deals with one T cell receptor beta chain. Antigen specificity is unknown. This sample stems from a study of blood T cells in healthy people across ages. The study's findings and limits: Greater diversity and more naive CD4+ cells were seen in long-lived donors than in aged donors.

Primers used in a second PCR of roughly 7 to 11 cycles were a sample-barcoded 5' primer and a J-beta primer mix. MiXCR was run by TCRdb on the 5' RACE reads, yielding one entry per CDR3 protein. The data show approximately 810,000 distinct CDR3 sequences, under 35% seen once. Researchers collected approximately 9.5 milliliters of peripheral blood from every single donor. The CDR3 length is 14 residues. V was pared by 5 bases and J by 6 bases, with 15 bases between. The germline V gene encodes CDR1 MDHEN and CDR2 SYDVKM. The receptor was isolated from a woman of 80 years or more in good health. Sequencing was done on a sample of blood. This chain connects TRBV28 to TRBJ2-3; the D is unclear. CDR3 sequence reads: CASSSPVRADTQYF. The DNA for the CDR3 is TGTGCCAGCAGTAGCCCGGTAAGGGCGGATACGCAGTATTTT.